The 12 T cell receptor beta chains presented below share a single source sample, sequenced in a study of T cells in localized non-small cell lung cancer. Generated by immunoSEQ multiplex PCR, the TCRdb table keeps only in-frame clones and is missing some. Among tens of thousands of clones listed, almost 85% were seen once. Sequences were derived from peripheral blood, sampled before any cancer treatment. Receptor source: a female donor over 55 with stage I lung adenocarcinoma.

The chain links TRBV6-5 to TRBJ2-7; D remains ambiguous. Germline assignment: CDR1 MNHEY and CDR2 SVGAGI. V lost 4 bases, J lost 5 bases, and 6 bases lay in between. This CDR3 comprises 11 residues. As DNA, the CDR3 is TGTGCCAGCAGTTTCTGGAACGAGCAGTACTTC. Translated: CASSFWNEQYF.

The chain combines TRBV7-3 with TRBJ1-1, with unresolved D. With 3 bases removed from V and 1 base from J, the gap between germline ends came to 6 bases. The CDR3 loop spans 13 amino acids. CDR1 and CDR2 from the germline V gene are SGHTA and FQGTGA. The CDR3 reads CASSLWGNTEAFF. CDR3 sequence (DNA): TGTGCCAGCAGCTTGTGGGGGAACACTGAAGCTTTCTTT.

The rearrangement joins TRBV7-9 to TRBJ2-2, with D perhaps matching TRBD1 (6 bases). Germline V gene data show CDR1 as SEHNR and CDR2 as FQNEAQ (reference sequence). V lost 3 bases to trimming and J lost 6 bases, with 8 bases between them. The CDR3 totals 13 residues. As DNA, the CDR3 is TGTGCCAGCAGCTTTCAGGGGCCCGGGGAGCTGTTTTTT. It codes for CASSFQGPGELFF.

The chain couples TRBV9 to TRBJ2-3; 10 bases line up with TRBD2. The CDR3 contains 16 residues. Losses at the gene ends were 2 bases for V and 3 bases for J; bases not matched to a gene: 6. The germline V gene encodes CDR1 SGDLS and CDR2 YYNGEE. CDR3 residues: CASSVGTSDRTDTQYF. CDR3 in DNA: TGTGCCAGCAGCGTCGGGACTAGCGATAGGACAGATACGCAGTATTTT.

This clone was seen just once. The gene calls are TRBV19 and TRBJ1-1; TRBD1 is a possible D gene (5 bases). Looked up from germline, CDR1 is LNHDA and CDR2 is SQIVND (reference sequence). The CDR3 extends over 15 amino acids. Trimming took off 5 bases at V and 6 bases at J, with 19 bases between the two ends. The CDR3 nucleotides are TGTGCCAGTAGTCACCCCGGCAGGGTGAATCCTGAAGCTTTCTTT. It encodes CASSHPGRVNPEAFF.

The CDR3 loop is CASSLSGEQYF. CDR3 nucleotides: TGCGCCAGCAGCTTAAGTGGCGAGCAGTACTTC. The chain employs TRBV5-1 and TRBJ2-7, with D uncertain. Looked up from germline, CDR1 is SGHRS and CDR2 is YFSETQ. V gave up 2 bases and J gave up 6 bases, with 6 bases separating them. This CDR3 region has 11 residues.

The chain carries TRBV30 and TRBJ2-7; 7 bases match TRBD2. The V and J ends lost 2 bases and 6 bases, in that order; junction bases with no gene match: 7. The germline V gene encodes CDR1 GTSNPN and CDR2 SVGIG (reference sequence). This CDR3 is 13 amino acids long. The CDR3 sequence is CAWSPNRGGEQYF. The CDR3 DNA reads TGTGCCTGGAGTCCAAACCGCGGGGGCGAGCAGTACTTC.

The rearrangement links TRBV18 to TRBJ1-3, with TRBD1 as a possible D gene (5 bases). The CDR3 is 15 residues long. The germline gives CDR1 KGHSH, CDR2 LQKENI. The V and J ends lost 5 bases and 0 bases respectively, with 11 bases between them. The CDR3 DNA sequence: TGTGCCAGCTCATTTCAGGGAAGCTCTGGAAACACCATATATTTT. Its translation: CASSFQGSSGNTIYF.

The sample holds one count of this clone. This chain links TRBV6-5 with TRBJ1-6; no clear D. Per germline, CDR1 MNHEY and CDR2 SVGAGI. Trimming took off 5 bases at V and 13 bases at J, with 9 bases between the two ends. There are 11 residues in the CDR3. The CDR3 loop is CASSESDPLHF. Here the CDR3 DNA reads TGTGCCAGCAGTGAATCTGATCCCCTCCACTTT.

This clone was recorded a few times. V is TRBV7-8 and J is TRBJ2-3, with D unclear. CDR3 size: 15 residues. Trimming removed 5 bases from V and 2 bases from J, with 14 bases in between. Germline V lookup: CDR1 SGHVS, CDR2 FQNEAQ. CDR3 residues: CASSPPPGPTDTQYF. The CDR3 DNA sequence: TGTGCCAGCAGCCCCCCTCCAGGCCCCACAGATACGCAGTATTTT.

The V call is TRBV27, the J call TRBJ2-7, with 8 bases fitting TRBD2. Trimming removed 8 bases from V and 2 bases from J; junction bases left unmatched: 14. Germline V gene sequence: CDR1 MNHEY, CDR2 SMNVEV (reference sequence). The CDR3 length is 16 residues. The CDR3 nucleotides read TGTGCCAGCCTTCCGGGGGTGGCGGGAGGCCCCTACGAGCAGTACTTC. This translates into CASLPGVAGGPYEQYF.

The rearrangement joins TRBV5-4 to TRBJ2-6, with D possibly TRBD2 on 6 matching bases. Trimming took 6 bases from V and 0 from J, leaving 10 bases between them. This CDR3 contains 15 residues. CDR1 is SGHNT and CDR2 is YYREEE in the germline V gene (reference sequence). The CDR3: CASNRGISGANVLTF. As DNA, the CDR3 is TGTGCCAGCAATCGGGGGATCTCTGGGGCCAACGTCCTGACTTTC.